This T cell receptor (beta chain) emerged from a study of cytomegalovirus exposure and HLA in healthy donors. The CDR3 has 14 residues. The germline V gene has CDR1 MGHRA and CDR2 YSYEKL. V lost 0 bases and J 1 base, leaving 6 bases between the germline ends. This PCR relied on a set of 60 Vbeta primers and 13 Jbeta primers. Measured with immunoSEQ multiplex PCR; TCRdb has only the in-frame clones, and not every one. Among around 150,000 clones listed, more than 65% were seen once. Sample: PBMCs. This sequence was found in a woman in her 50s in good health and CMV-seronegative. V is TRBV4-1 and J is TRBJ2-5; D not resolved. CDR3 sequence: CASSQDLGQETQYF. The CDR3 DNA is TGCGCCAGCAGCCAAGATCTCGGCCAAGAGACCCAGTACTTC.